This T cell receptor (beta chain) stems from a study of T cell responses to AZD1222 COVID-19 vaccine. Study summary: Analysis merged second doses at about 4 or about 12 weeks. Findings and caveats of the study: Spike regions recognized by vaccine-associated CD4 TCRs spanned the protein, led by 160-218 and 743-854. Donors skewed white British and female; clonal diversity was possibly underestimated. Reports indicate that nearly half of spike-specific TCRs are directed at unmutated variant regions.

In regard to this clone: The antigen remains undetermined.

Libraries were prepared by immunoSEQ multiplex PCR; TCRdb keeps only in-frame clonotypes and omits some of them. The sample lists 77,000 or so clones, around 89% occurring once. V dropped 1 base and J dropped 5; count of bases not matched to a gene: 6. Germline V gene data show CDR1 as LGHNA and CDR2 as YSLEER. The CDR3 totals 15 residues. The chain uses TRBV4-3 and TRBJ2-7; 9 bases match TRBD1. The sample was peripheral blood, taken on day 0 of AZD1222 vaccination. The sequence derives from an adult in good health. The CDR3 nucleotides are TGCGCCAGCAGCCAAGGAGCCGGGACAGGGAACGAGCAGTACTTC. It is translated as CASSQGAGTGNEQYF.